This TCR beta chain comes out of a study of cytomegalovirus exposure and HLA in healthy donors. Germline CDR1 LGHNA, CDR2 YNFKEQ. The CDR3 consists of 16 residues. Trimming took off 3 bases at V and 2 bases at J, with 17 bases between the two ends. It was with 60 Vbeta and 13 Jbeta primers that the PCR ran. The table came from immunoSEQ multiplex PCR; TCRdb's copy has only in-frame clones and leaves some out. The data show roughly 140,000 clones, with roughly 85% seen just once and about 2.3% held by the top ten. Overall study results and limits: Among the most significant clusters, several appeared linked to common viral pathogens in a later analysis.

As to this clone: Its antigen is as yet unknown.

This sequence originates from a woman between 18 and 30 years old in good health and CMV-seronegative. Sequencing used PBMCs. This rearrangement joins TRBV4-2 to TRBJ2-7, with D tentatively TRBD2 (7 bases). The CDR3 bases are TGTGCCAGCAGCCAGGAGTTGGGGGGGGCACCCTACGAGCAGTACTTC. This translates into CASSQELGGAPYEQYF.